These 14 T cell receptor beta chains came from one sample sequenced in a study of T cell responses to AZD1222 COVID-19 vaccine. The table came from immunoSEQ multiplex PCR; TCRdb's copy has only in-frame clones and leaves some out. The table has about 120,000 clones, 88% seen once. Sequencing used peripheral blood, obtained on day 0 of AZD1222 vaccination. The source of these receptors is an adult in good health.

The CDR3 sequence is CASSRDRQGPQETQYF. Here the CDR3 DNA reads TGTGCCAGCTCACGAGACCGACAGGGCCCTCAAGAGACCCAGTACTTC. The chain has TRBV18 and TRBJ2-5; 7 bases are a match to TRBD1. Germline V CDR1 and CDR2: KGHSH, LQKENI. V trimming: 4 bases; J trimming: 2 bases; junction bases outside the gene matches: 10. CDR3 size: 16 residues.

The V gene is TRBV15, the J gene TRBJ1-2, with D perhaps TRBD1 (6 bases). This CDR3 has 14 residues. The V gene's germline CDR1 is LNHNV and CDR2 YYDKDF (reference sequence). The V gene lost 0 bases and the J gene lost 8 bases, with 13 bases spanning the gap. The CDR3 here is CATSRDPQGRGYTF. CDR3 coding DNA: TGTGCCACCAGCAGAGATCCTCAGGGGCGCGGCTACACCTTC. The variable domain in full, completed from reference TRBV15 and TRBJ1-2, reads DAMVIQNPRYQVTQFGKPVTLSCSQTLNHNVMYWYQQKSSQAPKLLFHYYDKDFNNEADTPDNFQSRRPNTSFCFLDIRSPGLGDTAMYLCATSRDPQGRGYTFGSGTRLTVV.

The chain has TRBV19 and TRBJ1-3; D unresolved. Trimming stripped 3 bases from V and 3 bases from J, with 6 bases between. Germline CDR1 is LNHDA and CDR2 is SQIVND (reference sequence). The CDR3 has 13 amino acids. CDR3 nucleotide sequence: TGTGCCAGTAGTATCACAGTTGGAAACACCATATATTTT. Translated, it gives CASSITVGNTIYF.

The CDR3 loop reads CASTIPYNEQFF. Written as DNA, the CDR3 is TGTGCCAGCACAATCCCTTACAATGAGCAGTTCTTC. The chain combines TRBV12-3 or TRBV12-4 with TRBJ2-1; D ambiguous. CDR3 length equals 12 residues. V shed 7 bases and J shed 4 bases, with 8 bases lying between them.

The chain carries TRBV4-1 and TRBJ2-3, with D uncertain. Germline V gives CDR1 MGHRA, CDR2 YSYEKL. V was pared by 6 bases and J by 5 bases, with 9 bases between. This CDR3 is built from 12 residues. For the CDR3, the DNA is TGCGCCAGCAGTGCGACTGGAGATACGCAGTATTTT. This sequence encodes CASSATGDTQYF.

The rearrangement joins TRBV11-1 to TRBJ2-2; D gene ambiguous. The germline CDR1 and CDR2 sequences are SGHAT and FQDESV (reference sequence). Trimming took off 0 bases at V and 1 base at J, with 6 bases between the two ends. This CDR3 comprises 15 residues. The CDR3 sequence: CASSLATVNTGELFF. Here the CDR3 DNA reads TGTGCCAGCAGCTTAGCAACGGTGAACACCGGGGAGCTGTTTTTT. Together with reference TRBV11-1 and TRBJ2-2, the CDR3 gives the full variable domain: EAEVAQSPRYKITEKSQAVAFWCDPISGHATLYWYRQILGQGPELLVQFQDESVVDDSQLPKDRFSAERLKGVDSTLKIQPAELGDSAMYLCASSLATVNTGELFFGEGSRLTVL.

The rearrangement uses TRBV19 and TRBJ2-5; no reliable D call. The DNA matches TRBJ2-7 better at its end, which makes the J call doubtful. This CDR3 is 15 amino acids long. Germline V lookup: CDR1 LNHDA, CDR2 SQIVND (reference sequence). This CDR3 reads CASSLGSAAGDEQYF. Here the CDR3 DNA reads TGTGCCAGTAGTCTAGGAAGTGCCGCTGGGGACGAGCAGTACTTC.

V is TRBV6-5 and J is TRBJ2-1; TRBD2 is a possible D gene (5 bases). Trimming left V 0 bases short and J 3 bases short, with 12 bases between. Germline V gene lookup returns CDR1 MNHEY and CDR2 SVGAGI. This CDR3 spans 16 amino acids. CDR3 sequence (DNA): TGTGCCAGCAGTTACTCTGCGGGCGACCACTACAATGAGCAGTTCTTC. Its protein is CASSYSAGDHYNEQFF.

The genes are TRBV9 and TRBJ1-1, with D hard to call. Trimming cost V 0 bases and J 1 base, with 7 bases left between them. This CDR3 contains 14 residues. Looked up from germline, CDR1 is SGDLS and CDR2 is YYNGEE. CDR3 in DNA: TGTGCCAGCAGCGTAGGACGGACGAACACTGAAGCTTTCTTT. Protein product: CASSVGRTNTEAFF.

J is TRBJ1-4 and V is TRBV5-1; tentative D call: TRBD1 (5 bases). The V gene's germline CDR1 is SGHRS and CDR2 YFSETQ. This CDR3 is built from 15 residues. The V and J ends lost 6 bases and 8 bases respectively, with 20 bases between them. The CDR3 sequence is CASNAGTHEGEKLFF. The CDR3 DNA is TGCGCCAGCAACGCCGGGACCCATGAAGGGGAAAAACTGTTTTTT.

The chain employs TRBV28 and TRBJ2-5; 7 bases agree with TRBD1. The germline gives CDR1 MDHEN, CDR2 SYDVKM. Trimming cost V 6 bases and J 3 bases; bases outside gene matches: 7. The CDR3 loop spans 14 amino acids. The CDR3, as DNA: TGTGCCAGCAGCCCGGGACAGCAAAAAGAGACCCAGTACTTC. It codes for CASSPGQQKETQYF.

This chain joins TRBV5-8 and TRBJ2-3; unclear D gene. The germline V gene encodes CDR1 SGHTS and CDR2 YDEGEE. The CDR3 is 14 residues long. V lost 2 bases to trimming and J lost 2 bases, with 9 bases between them. The CDR3 spells CASSLGLFTDTQYF. CDR3 bases: TGTGCCAGCAGCTTAGGCTTATTCACAGATACGCAGTATTTT.

This rearrangement joins TRBV5-1 to TRBJ1-1; 7 nucleotides line up with TRBD1. The trim removed 4 bases at V and 2 bases at J, leaving 5 bases unmatched. Germline V gene data show CDR1 as SGHRS and CDR2 as YFSETQ. This CDR3 spans 14 amino acids. The CDR3 nucleotides are TGCGCCAGCAGCCCACGACAGGGAAACACTGAAGCTTTCTTT. This translates into CASSPRQGNTEAFF.

This clone was counted a few times. The chain carries TRBV19 and TRBJ1-2; TRBD1 is a possible D gene (5 bases). Trimming cost V 3 bases and J 4 bases, with 9 bases left between them. Germline V lookup: CDR1 LNHDA, CDR2 SQIVND (reference sequence). This CDR3 comprises 13 residues. CDR3 DNA: TGTGCCAGTAGTATCCGGGACGGCTATGGCTACACCTTC. This encodes CASSIRDGYGYTF.